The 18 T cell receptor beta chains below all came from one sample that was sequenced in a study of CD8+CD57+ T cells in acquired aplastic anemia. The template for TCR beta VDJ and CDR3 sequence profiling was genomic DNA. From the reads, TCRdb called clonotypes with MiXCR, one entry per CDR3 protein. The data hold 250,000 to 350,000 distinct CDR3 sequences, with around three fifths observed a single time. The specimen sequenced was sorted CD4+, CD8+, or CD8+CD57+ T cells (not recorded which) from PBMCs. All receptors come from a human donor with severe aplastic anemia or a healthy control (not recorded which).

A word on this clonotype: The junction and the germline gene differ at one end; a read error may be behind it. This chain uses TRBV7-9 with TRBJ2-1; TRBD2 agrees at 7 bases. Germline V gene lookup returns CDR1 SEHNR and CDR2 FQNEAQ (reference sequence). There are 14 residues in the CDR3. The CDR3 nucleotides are TGCGCCAGCAGCTTGCGGACTAGTACAGCTGAGCAGTTCTTC. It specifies CASSLRTSTAEQFF.

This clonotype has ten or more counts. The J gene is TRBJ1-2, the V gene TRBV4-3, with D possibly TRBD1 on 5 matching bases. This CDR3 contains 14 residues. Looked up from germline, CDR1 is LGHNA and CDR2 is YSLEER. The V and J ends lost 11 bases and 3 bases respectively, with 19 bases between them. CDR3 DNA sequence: TGCGCCCCTGCGTCGATGGGGGGGGACTATGGCTACACCTTC. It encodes CAPASMGGDYGYTF.

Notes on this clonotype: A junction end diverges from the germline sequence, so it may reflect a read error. CDR3 nucleotide sequence: TGCAGTGCCACCTCCGGGACAGATAGCACTCAGCCCCTGCATTTT. Amino acid sequence: CSATSGTDSTQPLHF. The chain combines TRBV20-1 with TRBJ1-5; 7 bases are shared with TRBD1. This CDR3 comprises 15 residues. The germline CDR1 and CDR2 sequences are DFQATT and SNEGSKA (reference sequence).

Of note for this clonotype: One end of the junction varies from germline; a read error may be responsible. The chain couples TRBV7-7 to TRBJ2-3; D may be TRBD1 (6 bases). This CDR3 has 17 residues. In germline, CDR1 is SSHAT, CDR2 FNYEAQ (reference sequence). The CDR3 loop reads CASSLGAARGRTDMQYF. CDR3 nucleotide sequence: TGTGCTAGCAGCTTGGGGGCCGCGAGGGGCCGCACAGATATGCAGTATTTT.

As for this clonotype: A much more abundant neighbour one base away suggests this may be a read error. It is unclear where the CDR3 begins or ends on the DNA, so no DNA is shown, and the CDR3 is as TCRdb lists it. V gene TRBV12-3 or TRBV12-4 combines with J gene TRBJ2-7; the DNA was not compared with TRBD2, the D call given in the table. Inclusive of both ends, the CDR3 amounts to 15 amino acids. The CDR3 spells CASSLVGGGSYEQCF.

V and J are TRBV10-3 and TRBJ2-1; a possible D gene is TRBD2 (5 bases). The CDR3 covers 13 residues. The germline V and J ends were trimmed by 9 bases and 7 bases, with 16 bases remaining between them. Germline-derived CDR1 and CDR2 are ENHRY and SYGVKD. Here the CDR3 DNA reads TGTGCCATGAGCGGTACAGCGGAGAATGAGCAGTTCTTC. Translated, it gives CAMSGTAENEQFF.

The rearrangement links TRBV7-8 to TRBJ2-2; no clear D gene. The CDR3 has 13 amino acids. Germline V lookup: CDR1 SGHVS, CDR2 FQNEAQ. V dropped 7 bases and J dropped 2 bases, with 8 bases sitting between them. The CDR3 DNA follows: TGTGCCAGCAAGGAACCTAACACCGGGGAGCTGTTTTTT. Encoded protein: CASKEPNTGELFF.

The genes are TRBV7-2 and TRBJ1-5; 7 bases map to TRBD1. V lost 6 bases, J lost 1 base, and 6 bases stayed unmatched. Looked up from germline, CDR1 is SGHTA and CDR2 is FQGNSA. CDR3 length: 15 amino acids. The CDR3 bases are TGTGCCAGCAGAAATCAGGGGGTGAGCAATCAGCCCCAGCATTTT. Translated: CASRNQGVSNQPQHF.

Here the CDR3 reads CAASRTGTYEQYF. CDR3 DNA sequence: TGTGCCGCCTCACGGACGGGGACCTACGAGCAGTACTTC. The gene calls are TRBV24-1 and TRBJ2-7; tentatively, D is TRBD2 (5 bases). The CDR3 loop spans 13 amino acids. Per the germline V gene, CDR1 is KGHDR and CDR2 is SFDVKD. Trimming took off 12 bases at V and 2 bases at J, with 16 bases between the two ends.

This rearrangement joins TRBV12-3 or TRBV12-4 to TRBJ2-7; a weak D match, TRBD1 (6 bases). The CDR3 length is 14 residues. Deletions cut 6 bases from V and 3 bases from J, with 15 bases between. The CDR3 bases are TGTGCCAGCAGCCTCGGACAGAGAGACTACGAGCAGTACTTC. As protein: CASSLGQRDYEQYF.

The CDR3 is CATSDFRDRDRLTEAFF. CDR3 DNA sequence: TGTGCCACCAGTGATTTTAGAGACAGGGATCGGTTGACTGAAGCTTTCTTT. The chain employs TRBV24-1 and TRBJ1-1; 7 bases align to TRBD1. CDR1 and CDR2 (germline): KGHDR, SFDVKD. After removal of 1 base from V and 5 bases from J, the junction contained 12 bases not matched to a gene. The CDR3 runs 17 residues.

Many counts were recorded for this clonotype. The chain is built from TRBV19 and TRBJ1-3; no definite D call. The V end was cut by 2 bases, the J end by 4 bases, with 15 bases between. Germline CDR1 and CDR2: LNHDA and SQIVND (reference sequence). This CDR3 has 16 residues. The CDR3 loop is CASSIRDFGGGNTIYF. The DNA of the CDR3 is TGTGCCAGTAGTATAAGGGATTTCGGAGGAGGAAACACCATATATTTT.

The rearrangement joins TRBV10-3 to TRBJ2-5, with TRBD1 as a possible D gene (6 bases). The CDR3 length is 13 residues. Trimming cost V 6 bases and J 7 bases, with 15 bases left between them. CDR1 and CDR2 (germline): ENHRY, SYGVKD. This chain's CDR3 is CAIRTGPRGTQYF. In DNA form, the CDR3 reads TGTGCCATCAGGACGGGTCCCAGGGGGACCCAGTACTTC.

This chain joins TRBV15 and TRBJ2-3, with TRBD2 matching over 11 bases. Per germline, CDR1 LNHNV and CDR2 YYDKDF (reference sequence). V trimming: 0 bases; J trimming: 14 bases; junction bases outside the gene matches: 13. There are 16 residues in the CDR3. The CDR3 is CATSRDDSSGGLDRYF. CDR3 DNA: TGTGCCACCAGCAGAGATGACTCTAGCGGGGGGCTGGATCGGTATTTT.

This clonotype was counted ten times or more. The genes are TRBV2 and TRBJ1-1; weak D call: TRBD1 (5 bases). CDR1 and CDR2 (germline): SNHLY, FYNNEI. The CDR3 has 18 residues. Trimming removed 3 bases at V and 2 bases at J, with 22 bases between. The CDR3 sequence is CASSDAAAWRGRNTEAFF. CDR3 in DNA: TGTGCCAGCAGTGATGCGGCGGCCTGGCGGGGCCGAAACACTGAAGCTTTCTTT. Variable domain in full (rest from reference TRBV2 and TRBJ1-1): EPEVTQTPSHQVTQMGQEVILRCVPISNHLYFYWYRQILGQKVEFLVSFYNNEISEKSEIFDDQFSVERPDGSNFTLKIRSTKLEDSAMYFCASSDAAAWRGRNTEAFFGQGTRLTVV.

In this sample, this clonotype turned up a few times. The CDR3 coding sequence is TGTGCCAGCTCACCCCGTCCCGGGACAGTGATCGGGGAGCTGTTTTTT. It codes for CASSPRPGTVIGELFF. V is TRBV18 and J is TRBJ2-2; TRBD1 agrees at 7 bases. The trim removed 3 bases at V and 7 bases at J, leaving 11 bases unmatched. The CDR3 has 16 amino acids. CDR1 is KGHSH, CDR2 LQKENI, per germline.

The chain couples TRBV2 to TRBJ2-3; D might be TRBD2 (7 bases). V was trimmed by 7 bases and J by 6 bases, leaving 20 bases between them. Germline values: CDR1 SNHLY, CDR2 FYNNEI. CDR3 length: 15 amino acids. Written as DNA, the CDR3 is TGTGCCAGCATATTGGGGGGGGGCGCATCGGATACGCAGTATTTT. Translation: CASILGGGASDTQYF.

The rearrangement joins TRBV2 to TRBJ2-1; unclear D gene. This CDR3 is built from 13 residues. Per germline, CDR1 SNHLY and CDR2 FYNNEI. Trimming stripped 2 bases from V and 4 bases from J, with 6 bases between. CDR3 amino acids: CASSERAYNEQFF. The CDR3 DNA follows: TGTGCCAGCAGTGAAAGAGCATACAATGAGCAGTTCTTC.